Presented here are 9 T cell receptor beta chains from one specimen sequenced in a study of CD8+ T cells in alopecia areata. Treatment: oral pan-JAK inhibitor, 5-10 mg twice daily. Sequencing templates came from extracted RNA that was reverse transcribed into cDNA. Profiled with immunoSEQ multiplex PCR; TCRdb holds only in-frame clones, not every one. In the table there are 120,000 or so clones, about 59% of which are singletons. The material was CD4+ T cells sorted from blood, obtained at week 4, from a patient treated with tofacitinib. All receptors come from a human donor with alopecia areata.

There are a few counts of this clone. The chain links TRBV13 to TRBJ1-4, with D maybe TRBD1 (5 bases). Germline-derived CDR1 and CDR2 are PRHDT and FYEKMQ (reference sequence). This CDR3 comprises 14 residues. V lost 0 bases and J 8 bases, leaving 10 bases between the germline ends. The CDR3 nucleotides read TGTGCCAGCAGCTTAGGGAGGGGTGGGGAAAAACTGTTTTTT. Its protein is CASSLGRGGEKLFF.

The chain recombines TRBV7-9 with TRBJ2-5; D remains unclear. This CDR3 has 15 amino acids. V lost 1 base and J 4 bases, leaving 13 bases between the germline ends. Germline V gives CDR1 SEHNR, CDR2 FQNEAQ (reference sequence). Here the CDR3 DNA reads TGTGCCAGCAGCTTAGTGGGCAGCGACGCAGAGACCCAGTACTTC. As protein: CASSLVGSDAETQYF.

This clone has more than one count but fewer than ten. The genes are TRBV7-2 and TRBJ2-3; 8 nucleotides align to TRBD2. CDR1 and CDR2 from the germline V gene are SGHTA and FQGNSA. The CDR3 spans 16 residues. The V gene end was trimmed by 2 bases and the J gene end by 4 bases; junction bases not matched to a gene: 8. CDR3 bases: TGTGCCAGCAGCTTATTCGGTAGCGGGGCAGCAGATACGCAGTATTTT. Protein product: CASSLFGSGAADTQYF.

This clone was detected a few times. The gene calls are TRBV7-2 and TRBJ2-5; either TRBD1 or TRBD2 may fit D (5 bases each). The CDR3 totals 15 residues. The V end was cut by 4 bases, the J end by 4 bases, with 16 bases between. Germline V lookup: CDR1 SGHTA, CDR2 FQGNSA. DNA of the CDR3: TGTGCCAGCAGCTCGGATGGGGGAGTGGGAGAGACCCAGTACTTC. Translated: CASSSDGGVGETQYF.

This clone was seen only a few times. For the CDR3, the DNA is TGTGCCAGCAGCTTGGGGCTAGCGGACAACACAGATACGCAGTATTTT. It is translated as CASSLGLADNTDTQYF. The rearrangement links TRBV5-4 to TRBJ2-3; 7 bases fit TRBD2. V lost 0 bases, J lost 2 bases, and 6 bases stayed unmatched. The CDR3 covers 16 residues. Germline V gene data show CDR1 as SGHNT and CDR2 as YYREEE (reference sequence).

The chain employs TRBV23-1 and TRBJ1-4, with D possibly TRBD1 on 5 matching bases. TRBV23-1 counts as an open reading frame of uncertain function. The CDR3 has 16 residues. The V end was cut by 2 bases, the J end by 5 bases, with 15 bases between. The CDR3 DNA reads TGCGCCAGCAGTCAAACCCCGGGGGGGTGGAATGAAAAACTGTTTTTT. Protein product: CASSQTPGGWNEKLFF.

The CDR3 reads CAWSGVPAQGQFF. In nucleotides, the CDR3 is TGTGCCTGGAGTGGGGTCCCGGCCCAGGGGCAGTTCTTC. The chain joins TRBV30 to TRBJ2-1, with a weak D call TRBD1 (5 bases). The CDR3 spans 13 residues. Germline lookup yields CDR1 GTSNPN and CDR2 SVGIG (reference sequence). Trimming pared 1 base from V and 12 bases from J, leaving 16 bases between.

In the case of this clone: The junction differs from germline at one of its ends, possibly a read error. The gene calls are TRBV5-5 and TRBJ2-1, with D perhaps matching TRBD2 (6 bases). The CDR3 is 15 residues long. Germline V gene lookup returns CDR1 SGHKS and CDR2 YYEKEE (reference sequence). CDR3 sequence: CASSSRERSYNEQFF. The CDR3 DNA follows: TGCGCCAGCAGCTCCCGGGAGAGGTCCTACAATGAGCAGTTCTTC.

V is TRBV29-1 and J is TRBJ2-1; possibly TRBD1 for D (5 bases). Trimming cost V 3 bases and J 8 bases, with 11 bases left between them. The CDR3 consists of 12 residues. Per germline, CDR1 SQVTM and CDR2 ANQGSEA. CDR3: CSVELGVDEQFF. CDR3 sequence (DNA): TGCAGCGTTGAGTTAGGGGTCGATGAGCAGTTCTTC.